The present T cell receptor (beta chain) was sequenced within a study of molecular identifiers for immune sequencing clone quantification. This clonotype was observed at least ten times. Its specificity is unknown. Study-level results: For effector cells, clones above 20 RNA copies held over 97% of molecules; for naive cells, under 1%.

Sorting selected naive CD8 T cells with a CD8+CD4-CCR7+CD45RA+ phenotype. Methods described previously, with TCR primers listed, were used for bulk TCR libraries. TCRdb re-called the PCR reads through MiXCR, storing one row per CDR3 protein. The sample includes approximately 97,000 distinct CDR3 sequences, 20% to 25% of them seen just once. Trimming removed 4 bases at V and 4 bases at J, with 11 bases between. Germline lookup yields CDR1 MDHEN and CDR2 SYDVKM. The CDR3 has 14 residues. The sequence was collected from a human donor in good health. Some libraries in this study had Jurkat cell RNA spiked in. The specimen was naive CD8+ T cells from blood, with Jurkat cell RNA spiked in. Subset indicated: FACS-sorted CD8+CD4-CCR7+CD45RA+ naive T cells. V and J are TRBV28 and TRBJ1-5; D might be TRBD1 (6 bases). DNA of the CDR3: TGTGCCAGCAGTTGGACAGCGAGAAATCAGCCCCAGCATTTT. Translating it yields CASSWTARNQPQHF.